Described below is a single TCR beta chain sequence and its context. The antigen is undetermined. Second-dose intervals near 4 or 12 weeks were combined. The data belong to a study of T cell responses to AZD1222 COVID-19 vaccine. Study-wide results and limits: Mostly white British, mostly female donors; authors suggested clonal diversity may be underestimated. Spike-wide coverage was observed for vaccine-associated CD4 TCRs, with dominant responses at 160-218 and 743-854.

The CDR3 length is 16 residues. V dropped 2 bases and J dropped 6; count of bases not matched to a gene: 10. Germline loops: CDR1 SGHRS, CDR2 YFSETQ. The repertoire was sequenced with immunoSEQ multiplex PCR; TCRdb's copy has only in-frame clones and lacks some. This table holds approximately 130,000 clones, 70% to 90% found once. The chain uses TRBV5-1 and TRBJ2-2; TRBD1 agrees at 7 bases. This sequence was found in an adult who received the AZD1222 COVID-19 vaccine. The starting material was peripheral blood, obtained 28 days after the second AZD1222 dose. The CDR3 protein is CASSLGTVLGAGELFF. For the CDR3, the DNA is TGCGCCAGCAGCTTAGGGACAGTTCTCGGAGCCGGGGAGCTGTTTTTT.